The clone carrying this T cell receptor (beta chain) was seen only once. What it binds is not known. The sample comes from a study of radiation and T cells in renal cell carcinoma. The study's findings and limits: In blood, top tumor clones expanded by 2 weeks, shrinking by 4.

Measured with immunoSEQ multiplex PCR; TCRdb has only the in-frame clones, and not every one. This sample has about 150,000 clones; roughly 88% occur once, and the top ten carry approximately 12%. Trimming removed 1 base from V and 1 base from J, with 12 bases in between. Germline V gene sequence: CDR1 SGHNT, CDR2 YYREEE (reference sequence). This CDR3 spans 17 amino acids. Time point meaning: baseline pretreatment blood. Treatment: 15 Gy SBRT to primary tumor, nephrectomy 4 weeks later. The tumor was a clear cell renal cell carcinoma. This material consisted of blood, taken from a patient whose treatment included radiotherapy and nephrectomy. The chain employs TRBV5-4 and TRBJ2-6; perhaps D is TRBD1 or TRBD2 (5 bases each). The TCR was taken from a woman in her forties or fifties with renal cell carcinoma. DNA of the CDR3: TGTGCCAGCAGCTTGCCGGGACGGACATCTGGGGCCAACGTCCTGACTTTC. It codes for CASSLPGRTSGANVLTF.